This T cell receptor beta chain was captured in a study of beta chain features in type 1 diabetes. Study-wide findings and caveats: For Type 1 diabetes patients, all four CD4+ subsets carried TCRB CDR3s that were moderately but significantly shorter.

As for this clone: The target antigen is unknown.

The authors reverse transcribed all of the isolated RNA, so sequencing captured expressed TCRB transcripts. Sequencing was performed with immunoSEQ multiplex PCR; in TCRdb, only in-frame clones are kept and a portion is missing. The data show some 660,000 clones, more than 13% seen once. Germline-derived CDR1 and CDR2 are MGHDK and SYGVNS. V trimming: 2 bases; J trimming: 5 bases; junction bases outside the gene matches: 12. This CDR3 region has 17 residues. Source material: naive CD4+ T cells from blood. The chain recombines TRBV25-1 with TRBJ1-2, with 9 bases that match TRBD1. This sequence was found in a man aged 18 to 30 with type 1 diabetes. CDR3 nucleotides: TGTGCCAGCAGTGAAGAGGGGACAGGGAAATTTTGGTATGGCTACACCTTC. As protein: CASSEEGTGKFWYGYTF.